This TCR beta chain originates from a study of spatial heterogeneity in lung cancer. For the study at large: The study observed each unique TCR and UMI combination more than ten times on average in raw reads. Regarding the study as a whole: Tumoral mutation counts were tracked by counts of expanded intratumoral alpha and beta TCRs. The authors estimated that approximately 7.3% of tumor T cells were covered for alpha chains and about 13% for beta chains.

Trimming removed 6 bases from V and 7 bases from J, with 18 bases in between. The CDR3 is 14 amino acids. Per germline, CDR1 MNHEY and CDR2 SVGAGI. The time point here: sample taken at primary tumor resection. Whole RNA came from tumor, nontumor lung or frozen PBMC and was sequenced without being sorted. TCRdb reprocessed the 5' RACE reads via MiXCR and lists one record per CDR3 protein. The table records approximately 12,000 distinct CDR3 sequences, approximately 5.5% of them present only once. This clonotype was detected many times. Its antigen is unknown. For a library built for alpha chains, this beta chain is a stray read; little rests on its size.

The TCR comes from a male donor with early-stage non-small cell lung cancer. This sequence joins TRBV6-5 and TRBJ2-5; TRBD1 is a possible D gene (7 bases). The sample in question was lung tumor tissue, obtained at surgery. CDR3 protein: CASRPPHRGGTQYF. The CDR3 DNA reads as TGTGCCAGCAGGCCCCCCCACAGGGGAGGGACCCAGTACTTC.